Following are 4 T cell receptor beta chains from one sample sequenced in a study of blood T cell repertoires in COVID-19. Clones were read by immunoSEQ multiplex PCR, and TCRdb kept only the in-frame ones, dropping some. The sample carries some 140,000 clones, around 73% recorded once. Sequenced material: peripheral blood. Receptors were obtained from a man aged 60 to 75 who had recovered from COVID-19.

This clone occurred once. CDR3 coding DNA: TGTGCCACCAGTTACAGGGCGAACACTGAAGCTTTCTTT. Its translation: CATSYRANTEAFF. The chain has TRBV15 and TRBJ1-1, with D maybe TRBD1 (6 bases). The CDR3 is 13 amino acids. Germline lookup yields CDR1 LNHNV and CDR2 YYDKDF (reference sequence). V was cut by 6 bases and J by 1 base, with 9 bases left in between.

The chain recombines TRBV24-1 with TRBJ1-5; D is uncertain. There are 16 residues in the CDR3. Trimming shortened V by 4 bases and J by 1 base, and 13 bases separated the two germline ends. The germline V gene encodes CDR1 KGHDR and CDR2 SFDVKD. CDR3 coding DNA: TGTGCCACCAGTGACTCGGGGAGGAAGAGCAATCAGCCCCAGCATTTT. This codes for CATSDSGRKSNQPQHF.

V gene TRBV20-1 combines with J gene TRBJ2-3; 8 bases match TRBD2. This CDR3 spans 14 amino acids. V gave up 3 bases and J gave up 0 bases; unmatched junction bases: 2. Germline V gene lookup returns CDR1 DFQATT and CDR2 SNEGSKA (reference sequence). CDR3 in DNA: TGCAGTGCTAGTATAGCGGGGAGCACAGATACGCAGTATTTT. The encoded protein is CSASIAGSTDTQYF.

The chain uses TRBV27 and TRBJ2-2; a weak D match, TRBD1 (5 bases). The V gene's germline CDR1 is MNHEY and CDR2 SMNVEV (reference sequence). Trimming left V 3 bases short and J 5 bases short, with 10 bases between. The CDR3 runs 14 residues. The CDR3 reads CASSFRQGTGELFF. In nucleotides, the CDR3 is TGTGCCAGCAGTTTCCGGCAGGGAACCGGGGAGCTGTTTTTT.